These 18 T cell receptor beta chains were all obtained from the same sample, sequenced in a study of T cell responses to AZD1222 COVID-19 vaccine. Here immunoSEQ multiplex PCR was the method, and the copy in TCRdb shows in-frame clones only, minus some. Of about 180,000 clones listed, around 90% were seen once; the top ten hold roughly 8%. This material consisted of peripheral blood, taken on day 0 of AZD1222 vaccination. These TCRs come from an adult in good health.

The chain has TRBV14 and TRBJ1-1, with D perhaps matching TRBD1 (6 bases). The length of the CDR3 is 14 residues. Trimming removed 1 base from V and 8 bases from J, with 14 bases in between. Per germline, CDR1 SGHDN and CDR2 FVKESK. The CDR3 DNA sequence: TGTGCCAGCAGCCAAGGCGGGGGGGGCCGCGAAGCTTTCTTT. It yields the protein CASSQGGGGREAFF.

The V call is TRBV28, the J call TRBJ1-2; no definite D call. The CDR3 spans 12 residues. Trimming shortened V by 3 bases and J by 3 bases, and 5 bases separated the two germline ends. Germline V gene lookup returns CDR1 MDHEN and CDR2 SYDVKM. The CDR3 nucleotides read TGTGCCAGCAGTTTGGATCACTATGGCTACACCTTC. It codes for CASSLDHYGYTF.

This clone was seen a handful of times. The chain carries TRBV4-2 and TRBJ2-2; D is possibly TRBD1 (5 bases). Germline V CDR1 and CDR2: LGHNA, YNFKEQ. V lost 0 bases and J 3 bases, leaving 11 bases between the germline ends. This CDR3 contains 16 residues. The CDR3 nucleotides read TGTGCCAGCAGCCAAGAGACAGACACCCACACCGGGGAGCTGTTTTTT. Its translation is CASSQETDTHTGELFF.

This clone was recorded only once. The CDR3 loop reads CASTPGQRERWEETQYF. The CDR3 DNA follows: TGTGCCAGCACTCCGGGACAGAGGGAACGTTGGGAAGAGACCCAGTACTTC. This chain joins TRBV19 and TRBJ2-5; 7 positions agree with TRBD1. The junction had 19 bases not matched to a gene; V was cut back by 9 bases and J by 3 bases. Germline CDR1 reads LNHDA; CDR2 reads SQIVND (reference sequence). The length of the CDR3 is 17 residues.

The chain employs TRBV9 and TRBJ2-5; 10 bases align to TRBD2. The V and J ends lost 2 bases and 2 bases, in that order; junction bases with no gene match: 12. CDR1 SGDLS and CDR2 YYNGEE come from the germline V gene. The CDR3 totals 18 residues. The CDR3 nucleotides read TGTGCCAGCAGCGTCTCGACCGCTAGCGGGGGATATCAAGAGACCCAGTACTTC. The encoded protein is CASSVSTASGGYQETQYF.

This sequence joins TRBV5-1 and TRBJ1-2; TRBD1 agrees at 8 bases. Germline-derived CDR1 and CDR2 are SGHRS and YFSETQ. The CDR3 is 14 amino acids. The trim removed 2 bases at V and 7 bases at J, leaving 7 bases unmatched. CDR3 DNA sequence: TGCGCCAGCAGCTTAAGCCAGGGGGCGGGTGGCTACACCTTC. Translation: CASSLSQGAGGYTF. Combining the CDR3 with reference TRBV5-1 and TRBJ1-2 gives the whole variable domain KAGVTQTPRYLIKTRGQQVTLSCSPISGHRSVSWYQQTPGQGLQFLFEYFSETQRNKGNFPGRFSGRQFSNSRSEMNVSTLELGDSALYLCASSLSQGAGGYTFGSGTRLTVV.

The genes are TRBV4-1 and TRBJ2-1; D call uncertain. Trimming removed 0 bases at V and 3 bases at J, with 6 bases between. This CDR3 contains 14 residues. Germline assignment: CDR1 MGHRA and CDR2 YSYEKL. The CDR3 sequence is CASSQDIGYNEQFF. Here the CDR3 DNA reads TGCGCCAGCAGCCAAGATATCGGCTACAATGAGCAGTTCTTC.

This CDR3 reads CASSADGSTNEKLFF. The CDR3 nucleotides are TGTGCCAGCAGCGCGGACGGATCAACTAATGAAAAACTGTTTTTT. The chain has TRBV9 and TRBJ1-4, with D uncertain. Trimming took 3 bases from V and 0 from J, leaving 9 bases between them. Germline assignment: CDR1 SGDLS and CDR2 YYNGEE. CDR3 length: 15 residues.

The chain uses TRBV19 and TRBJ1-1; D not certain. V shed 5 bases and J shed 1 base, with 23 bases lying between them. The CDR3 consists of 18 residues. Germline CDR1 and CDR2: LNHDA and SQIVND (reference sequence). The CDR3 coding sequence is TGTGCCAGTAGTCCGCAAGGCCCCCTACCCAGATCGAACACTGAAGCTTTCTTT. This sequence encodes CASSPQGPLPRSNTEAFF.

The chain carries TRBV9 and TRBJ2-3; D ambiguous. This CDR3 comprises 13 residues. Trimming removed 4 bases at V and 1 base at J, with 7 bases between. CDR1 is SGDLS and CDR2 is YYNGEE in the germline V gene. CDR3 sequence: CASSRQGTDTQYF. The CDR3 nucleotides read TGTGCCAGCAGCAGGCAAGGCACAGATACGCAGTATTTT.

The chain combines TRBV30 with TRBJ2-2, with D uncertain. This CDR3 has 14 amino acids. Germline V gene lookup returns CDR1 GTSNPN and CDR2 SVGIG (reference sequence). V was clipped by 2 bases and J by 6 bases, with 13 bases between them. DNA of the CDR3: TGTGCCTGGAGTACTGGTAATGGAGCCGGGGAGCTGTTTTTT. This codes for CAWSTGNGAGELFF.

The CDR3 bases are TGCGCCAGCAGCCAAGAGAGAAGCGGGGGGGCCTATGAGCAGTTCTTC. Protein sequence: CASSQERSGGAYEQFF. The chain combines TRBV4-3 with TRBJ2-1; 10 nucleotides agree with TRBD2. The V gene end was trimmed by 0 bases and the J gene end by 8 bases; junction bases not matched to a gene: 7. This CDR3 is built from 16 residues. Germline lookup yields CDR1 LGHNA and CDR2 YSLEER.

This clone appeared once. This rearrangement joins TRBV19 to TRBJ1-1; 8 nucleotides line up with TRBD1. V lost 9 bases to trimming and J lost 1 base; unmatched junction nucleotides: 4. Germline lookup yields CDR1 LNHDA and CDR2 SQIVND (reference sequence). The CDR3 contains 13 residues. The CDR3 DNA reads TGTGCCAGCTGGGACAGGTGGAACACTGAAGCTTTCTTT. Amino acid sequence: CASWDRWNTEAFF.

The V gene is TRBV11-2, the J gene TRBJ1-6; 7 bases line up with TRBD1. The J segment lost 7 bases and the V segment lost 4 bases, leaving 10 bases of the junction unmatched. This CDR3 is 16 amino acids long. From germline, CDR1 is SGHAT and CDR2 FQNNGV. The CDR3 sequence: CASSSNRGGINSPLHF. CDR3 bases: TGTGCCAGCAGCTCTAACAGGGGTGGGATAAATTCACCCCTCCACTTT.

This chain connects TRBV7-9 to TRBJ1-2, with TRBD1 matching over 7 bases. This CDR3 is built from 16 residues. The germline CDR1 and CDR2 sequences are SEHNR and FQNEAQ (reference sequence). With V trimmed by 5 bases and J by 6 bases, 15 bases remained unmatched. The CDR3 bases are TGTGCCAGCAGCACAATCGGGGGACAGTGGGGCAATGGCTACACCTTC. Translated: CASSTIGGQWGNGYTF.

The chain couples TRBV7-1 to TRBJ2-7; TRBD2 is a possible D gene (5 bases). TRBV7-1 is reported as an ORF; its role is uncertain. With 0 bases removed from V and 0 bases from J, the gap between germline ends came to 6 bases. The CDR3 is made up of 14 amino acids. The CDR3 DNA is TGTGCCAGCAGCTCAGCGGGGAGCTCCTACGAGCAGTACTTC. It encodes CASSSAGSSYEQYF.

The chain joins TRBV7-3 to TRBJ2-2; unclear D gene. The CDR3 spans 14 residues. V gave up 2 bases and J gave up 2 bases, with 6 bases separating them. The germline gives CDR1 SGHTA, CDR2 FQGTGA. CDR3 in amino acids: CASSLDRNTGELFF. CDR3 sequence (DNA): TGTGCCAGCAGCTTAGACCGTAACACCGGGGAGCTGTTTTTT.

CDR3 in amino acids: CASSLSSRASGRGGSDTQYF. CDR3 DNA sequence: TGTGCCAGCAGCTTATCGTCACGGGCCTCGGGACGGGGGGGATCAGATACGCAGTATTTT. The chain links TRBV7-3 to TRBJ2-3; TRBD2 matches at 8 bases. The length of the CDR3 is 20 residues. The V gene end was trimmed by 2 bases and the J gene end by 4 bases; junction bases not matched to a gene: 20. Per the germline V gene, CDR1 is SGHTA and CDR2 is FQGTGA.